These 5 T cell receptor beta chains originate from one sample sequenced in a study of T cell responses to AZD1222 COVID-19 vaccine. TCRdb keeps only in-frame clones here, not all; method: immunoSEQ multiplex PCR. The sample contains 100,000 to 130,000 clones, 90% to 95% of which appear only once. Sequences were derived from peripheral blood, sampled on day 0 of AZD1222 vaccination. The receptors shown here come from an adult in good health.

The genes are TRBV19 and TRBJ2-3; no clear D gene. The CDR3 spans 14 residues. The germline V and J ends were trimmed by 5 bases and 3 bases, with 12 bases remaining between them. Germline loops: CDR1 LNHDA, CDR2 SQIVND (reference sequence). CDR3 in DNA: TGTGCCAGTAGTGGCATGACAAGAACAGATACGCAGTATTTT. Translation: CASSGMTRTDTQYF.

This clone has a single count. The chain couples TRBV23-1 to TRBJ1-1; TRBD1 is a possible D gene (5 bases). TRBV23-1 is marked as an open reading frame, function uncertain. The CDR3 runs to 19 residues. The V gene lost 4 bases and the J gene lost 1 base, with 25 bases spanning the gap. CDR3 coding DNA: TGCGCCAGCAGTCCCCAGGGACGGAACTACTCAACCCCGAACACTGAAGCTTTCTTT. Protein: CASSPQGRNYSTPNTEAFF.

The chain joins TRBV6-1 to TRBJ1-2; D ambiguous. The V end lost 3 bases, the J end lost 4 bases, and 18 bases lay between the germline ends. Germline V gives CDR1 MNHNS, CDR2 SASEGT. This CDR3 has 16 amino acids. CDR3 coding DNA: TGTGCCAGCAGTGATTTTGTGGGGAGTCCCACCTATGGCTACACCTTC. It yields the protein CASSDFVGSPTYGYTF.

This chain links TRBV11-2 with TRBJ1-2, with 10 bases fitting TRBD1. From germline, CDR1 is SGHAT and CDR2 FQNNGV. V lost 1 base and J lost 6; bases outside the gene matches: 5. This CDR3 has 15 amino acids. This CDR3 reads CASSLGTGGGDGYTF. Written as DNA, the CDR3 is TGTGCCAGCAGCTTAGGGACAGGGGGAGGAGATGGCTACACCTTC.

The chain uses TRBV6-2 or TRBV6-3 and TRBJ2-2; D is ambiguous. Germline V CDR1 and CDR2: MNHEY, SVGEGT. Trimming took 2 bases from V and 4 from J, leaving 11 bases between them. The CDR3 runs 15 residues. The CDR3 DNA sequence: TGTGCCAGCAGTTACAGGGTGGATATCACCGGGGAGCTGTTTTTT. Amino acid sequence: CASSYRVDITGELFF.